The 8 T cell receptor beta chains below come from one sample, sequenced in a study of blood T cell repertoires in COVID-19. The protocol was immunoSEQ multiplex PCR, while the TCRdb copy is restricted to in-frame clones and leaves out a portion. The top ten clones hold over 3.5% of a sample with about 270,000 clones, 70% to 90% of them seen once. Sequencing was done on a sample of PBMCs or T cells enriched from blood (not recorded which). The origin of the receptors is a woman aged 25-40 years with acute COVID-19.

The rearrangement uses TRBV2 and TRBJ2-7; 7 bases map to TRBD2. Germline trimming cut 3 bases from V and 2 bases from J; bases unmatched to any gene: 13. The germline V gene has CDR1 SNHLY and CDR2 FYNNEI. The CDR3 length is 17 residues. The CDR3 bases are TGTGCCAGCAGTGAGGGAGGGTTGGCGGGGCAGCCCTACGAGCAGTACTTC. Its protein is CASSEGGLAGQPYEQYF.

The gene calls are TRBV19 and TRBJ2-2; 8 bases are a match to TRBD2. CDR3 length equals 15 residues. Looked up from germline, CDR1 is LNHDA and CDR2 is SQIVND (reference sequence). After removal of 3 bases from V and 5 bases from J, the junction contained 5 bases not matched to a gene. The CDR3 DNA reads as TGTGCCAGTAGTATTTCGGCGGGAGGAACCGGGGAGCTGTTTTTT. Translation gives CASSISAGGTGELFF.

The DNA of the CDR3 is TGTGCCCCTAAAGGGCGGGGCTCCTACGAGCAGTACTTC. This sequence encodes CAPKGRGSYEQYF. The rearrangement joins TRBV10-3 to TRBJ2-7; possible D gene TRBD2, 6 bases. V gave up 11 bases and J gave up 0 bases, with 14 bases separating them. Germline CDR1 ENHRY, CDR2 SYGVKD. There are 13 residues in the CDR3.

The chain employs TRBV19 and TRBJ2-3; TRBD2 agrees at 9 bases. Germline-derived CDR1 and CDR2 are LNHDA and SQIVND (reference sequence). V shed 5 bases, J shed 1 base, and the junction held 7 bases outside the gene matches. The CDR3 totals 16 residues. The CDR3 region has the DNA TGTGCCAGTAGTGGGCTAGCGGGAATTGGCACAGATACGCAGTATTTT. It translates to CASSGLAGIGTDTQYF. Full variable domain (rest looked up from reference TRBV19 and TRBJ2-3): DGGITQSPKYLFRKEGQNVTLSCEQNLNHDAMYWYRQDPGQGLRLIYYSQIVNDFQKGDIAEGYSVSREKKESFPLTVTSAQKNPTAFYLCASSGLAGIGTDTQYFGPGTRLTVL.

For this clone: Sequence at one end of the junction differs from germline and may be a read error. The genes are TRBV7-2 and TRBJ2-4; possibly TRBD2 for D (5 bases). The germline V gene encodes CDR1 SGHTA and CDR2 FQGNSA. There are 12 residues in the CDR3. The CDR3 loop reads CASSLVGGLQDF. CDR3 nucleotides: TGTGCCAGCAGCTTAGTTGGCGGACTCCAAGACTTC.

The CDR3 loop reads CASSREGTRVDTQYF. Here the CDR3 DNA reads TGTGCCAGCAGCAGGGAGGGGACAAGGGTTGATACGCAGTATTTT. The rearrangement joins TRBV5-4 to TRBJ2-3; TRBD2 might be the D (7 bases). The germline V gene has CDR1 SGHNT and CDR2 YYREEE (reference sequence). The V and J ends lost 4 bases and 6 bases respectively, with 18 bases between them. CDR3 length: 15 residues.

This clone has just one count. The chain recombines TRBV18 with TRBJ1-1; tentatively, D is TRBD1 (6 bases). The germline V gene encodes CDR1 KGHSH and CDR2 LQKENI. V gave up 3 bases and J gave up 11 bases, with 16 bases separating them. The CDR3 is 13 residues long. The CDR3 bases are TGTGCCAGCTCACCCTCGGACAGTCTGAGGGCTTTCTTT. Amino acid sequence: CASSPSDSLRAFF. Full variable domain (rest looked up from reference TRBV18 and TRBJ1-1): NAGVMQNPRHLVRRRGQEARLRCSPMKGHSHVYWYRQLPEEGLKFMVYLQKENIIDESGMPKERFSAEFPKEGPSILRIQQVVRGDSAAYFCASSPSDSLRAFFGQGTRLTVV.

The chain uses TRBV4-1 and TRBJ2-7, with 8 positions matching TRBD2. Germline V gives CDR1 MGHRA, CDR2 YSYEKL. The CDR3 contains 16 residues. V gave up 4 bases and J gave up 6 bases; unmatched junction bases: 14. CDR3: CASSPLPGPAGAEQYF. The CDR3, as DNA: TGCGCCAGCAGCCCCCTTCCTGGCCCAGCGGGAGCCGAGCAGTACTTC.